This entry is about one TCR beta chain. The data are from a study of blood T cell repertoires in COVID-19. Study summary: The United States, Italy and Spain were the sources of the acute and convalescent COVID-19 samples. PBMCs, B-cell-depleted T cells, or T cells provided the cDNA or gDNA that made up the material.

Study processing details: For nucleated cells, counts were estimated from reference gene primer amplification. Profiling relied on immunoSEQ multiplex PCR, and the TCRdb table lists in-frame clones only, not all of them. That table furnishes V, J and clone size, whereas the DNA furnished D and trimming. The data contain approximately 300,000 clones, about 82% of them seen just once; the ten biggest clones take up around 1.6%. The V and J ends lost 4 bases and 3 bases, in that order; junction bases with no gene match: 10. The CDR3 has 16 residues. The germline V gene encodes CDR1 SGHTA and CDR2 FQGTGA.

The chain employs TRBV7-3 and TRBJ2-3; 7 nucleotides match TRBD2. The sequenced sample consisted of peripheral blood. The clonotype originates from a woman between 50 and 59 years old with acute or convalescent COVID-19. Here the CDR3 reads CASSSAGRGGTDTQYF. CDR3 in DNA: TGTGCCAGCAGCTCAGCGGGACGGGGTGGGACAGATACGCAGTATTTT.